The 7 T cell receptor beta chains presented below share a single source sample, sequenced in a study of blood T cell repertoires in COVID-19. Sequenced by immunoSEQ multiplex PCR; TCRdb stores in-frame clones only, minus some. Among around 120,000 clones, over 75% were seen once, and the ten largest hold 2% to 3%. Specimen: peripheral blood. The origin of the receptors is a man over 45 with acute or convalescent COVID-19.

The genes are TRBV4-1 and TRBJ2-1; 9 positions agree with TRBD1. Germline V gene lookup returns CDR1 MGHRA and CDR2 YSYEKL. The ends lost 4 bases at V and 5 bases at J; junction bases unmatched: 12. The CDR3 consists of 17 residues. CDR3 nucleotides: TGCGCCAGCAGCCCACAACCTGGACAGGGGAATAACAATGAGCAGTTCTTC. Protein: CASSPQPGQGNNNEQFF.

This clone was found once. CDR3 sequence reads: CAISQGAADTQYF. The CDR3 nucleotides read TGTGCCATCAGCCAGGGGGCCGCAGATACGCAGTATTTT. V usage is TRBV10-3 and J usage is TRBJ2-3, with 8 bases lining up with TRBD1. The ends lost 6 bases at V and 4 bases at J; junction bases unmatched: 3. The CDR3 loop spans 13 amino acids. CDR1 and CDR2 (germline): ENHRY, SYGVKD.

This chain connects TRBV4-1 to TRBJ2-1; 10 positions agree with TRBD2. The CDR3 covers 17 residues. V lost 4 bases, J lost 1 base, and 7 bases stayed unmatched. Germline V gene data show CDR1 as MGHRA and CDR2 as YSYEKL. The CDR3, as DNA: TGCGCCAGCAGCCGGTTAGCGGGAGGCCATTCCTACAATGAGCAGTTCTTC. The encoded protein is CASSRLAGGHSYNEQFF.

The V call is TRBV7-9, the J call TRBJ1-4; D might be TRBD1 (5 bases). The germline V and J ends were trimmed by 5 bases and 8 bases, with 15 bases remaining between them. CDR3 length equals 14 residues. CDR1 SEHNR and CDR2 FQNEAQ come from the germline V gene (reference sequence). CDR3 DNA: TGTGCCAGCAGCCCTGACAGTTGGGGAGAAAAACTGTTTTTT. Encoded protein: CASSPDSWGEKLFF.

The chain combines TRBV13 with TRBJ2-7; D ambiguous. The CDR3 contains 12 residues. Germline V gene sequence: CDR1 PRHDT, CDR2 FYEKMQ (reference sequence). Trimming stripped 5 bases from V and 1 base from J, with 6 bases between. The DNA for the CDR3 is TGTGCCAGCAGCGGGCTTTCCTACGAGCAGTACTTC. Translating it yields CASSGLSYEQYF.

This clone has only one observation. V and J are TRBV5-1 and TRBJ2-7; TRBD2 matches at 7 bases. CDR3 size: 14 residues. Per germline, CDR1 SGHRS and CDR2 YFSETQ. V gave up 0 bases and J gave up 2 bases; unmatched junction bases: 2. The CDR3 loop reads CASSLGSGTYEQYF. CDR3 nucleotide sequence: TGCGCCAGCAGCTTGGGGAGCGGGACCTACGAGCAGTACTTC.

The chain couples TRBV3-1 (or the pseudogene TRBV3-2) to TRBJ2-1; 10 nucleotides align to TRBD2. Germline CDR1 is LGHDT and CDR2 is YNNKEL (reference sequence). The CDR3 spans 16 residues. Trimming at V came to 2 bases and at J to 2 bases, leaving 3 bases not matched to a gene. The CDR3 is CASSQPSGSAYNEQFF. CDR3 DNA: TGTGCCAGCAGCCAACCTAGCGGGAGTGCCTACAATGAGCAGTTCTTC.